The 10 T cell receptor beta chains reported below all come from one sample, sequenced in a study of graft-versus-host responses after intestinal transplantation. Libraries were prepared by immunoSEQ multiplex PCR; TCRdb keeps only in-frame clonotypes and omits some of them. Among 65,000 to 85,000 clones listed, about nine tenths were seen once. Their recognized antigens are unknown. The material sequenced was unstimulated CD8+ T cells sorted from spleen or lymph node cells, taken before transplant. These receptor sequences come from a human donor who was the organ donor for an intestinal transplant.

CDR3 sequence: CASSLDHITYNEQFF. Here the CDR3 DNA reads TGTGCCAGCAGCCTCGACCACATCACTTACAATGAGCAGTTCTTC. V usage is TRBV4-2 and J usage is TRBJ2-1; D not certain. The CDR3 is made up of 15 amino acids. The germline gives CDR1 LGHNA, CDR2 YNFKEQ. Between the trimmed V and J ends, which lost 4 bases and 4 bases, there was a span of 14 bases.

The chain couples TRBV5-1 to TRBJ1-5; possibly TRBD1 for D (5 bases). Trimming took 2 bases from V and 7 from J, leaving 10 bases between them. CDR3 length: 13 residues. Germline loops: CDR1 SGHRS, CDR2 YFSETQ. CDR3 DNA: TGCGCCAGCAGCTTAGCAGGGCCCCAGCCCCAGCATTTT. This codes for CASSLAGPQPQHF.

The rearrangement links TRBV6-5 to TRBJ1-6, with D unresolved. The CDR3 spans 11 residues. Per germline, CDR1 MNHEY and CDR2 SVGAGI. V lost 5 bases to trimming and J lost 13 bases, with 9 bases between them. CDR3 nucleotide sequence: TGTGCCAGCAGTGATGGGTACCCCCTCCACTTT. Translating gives CASSDGYPLHF.

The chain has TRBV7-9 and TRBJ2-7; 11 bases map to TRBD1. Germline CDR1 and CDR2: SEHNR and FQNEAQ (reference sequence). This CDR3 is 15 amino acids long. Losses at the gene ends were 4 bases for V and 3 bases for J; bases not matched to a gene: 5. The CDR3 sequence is CASSSGTGGIYEQYF. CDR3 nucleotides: TGTGCCAGCAGCTCTGGGACAGGGGGAATCTACGAGCAGTACTTC.

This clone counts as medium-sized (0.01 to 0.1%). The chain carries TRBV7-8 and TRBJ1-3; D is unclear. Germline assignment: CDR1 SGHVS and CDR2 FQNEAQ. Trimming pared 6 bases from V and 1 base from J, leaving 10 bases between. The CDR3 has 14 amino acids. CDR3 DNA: TGTGCCAGCAGGGAAACGGGTTCTGGAAACACCATATATTTT. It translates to CASRETGSGNTIYF.

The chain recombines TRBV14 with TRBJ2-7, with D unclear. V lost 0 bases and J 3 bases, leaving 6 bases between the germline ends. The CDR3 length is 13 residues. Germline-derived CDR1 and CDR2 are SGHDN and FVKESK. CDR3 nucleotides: TGTGCCAGCAGCCAAGAAACAGACTACGAGCAGTACTTC. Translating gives CASSQETDYEQYF.

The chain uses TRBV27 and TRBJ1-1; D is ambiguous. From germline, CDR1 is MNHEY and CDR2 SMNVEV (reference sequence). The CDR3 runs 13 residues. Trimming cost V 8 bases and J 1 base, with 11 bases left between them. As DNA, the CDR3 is TGTGCCAGCCGGGCAGGATCGAACACTGAAGCTTTCTTT. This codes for CASRAGSNTEAFF.

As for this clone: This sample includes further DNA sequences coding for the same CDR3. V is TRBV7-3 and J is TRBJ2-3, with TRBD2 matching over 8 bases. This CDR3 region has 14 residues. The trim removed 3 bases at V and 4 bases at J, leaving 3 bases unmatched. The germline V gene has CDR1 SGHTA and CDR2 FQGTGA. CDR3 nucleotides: TGTGCCAGCAGCTTGTCCGGGGGGGCAGATACGCAGTATTTT. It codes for CASSLSGGADTQYF.

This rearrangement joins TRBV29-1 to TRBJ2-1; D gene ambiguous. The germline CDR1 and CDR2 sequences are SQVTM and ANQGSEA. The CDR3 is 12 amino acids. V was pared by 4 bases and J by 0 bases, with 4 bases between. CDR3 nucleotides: TGCAGCGTTGGTGTCTCCTACAATGAGCAGTTCTTC. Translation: CSVGVSYNEQFF.

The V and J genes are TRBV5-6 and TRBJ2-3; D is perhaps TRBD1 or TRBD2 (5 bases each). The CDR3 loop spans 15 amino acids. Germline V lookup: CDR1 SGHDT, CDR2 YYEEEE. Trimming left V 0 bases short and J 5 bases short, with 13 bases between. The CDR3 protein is CASSLDRGAGDTQYF. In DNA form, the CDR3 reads TGTGCCAGCAGCTTGGATCGAGGGGCTGGAGATACGCAGTATTTT.